Below are 14 T cell receptor beta chains sequenced from a single sample in a study of T cells after posttransplantation cyclophosphamide. Sequencing used immunoSEQ multiplex PCR; TCRdb keeps in-frame clones, though not all of them. This table holds 8,500 to 9,500 clones, nearly 99% found once. The sample taken for sequencing was naive CD8+ T cells sorted from PBMCs. These receptors originate from a man aged 50 or older in good health, CMV-negative, and a related stem cell transplant donor.

The chain links TRBV4-3 to TRBJ1-1, with 9 positions matching TRBD1. Germline V gene data show CDR1 as LGHNA and CDR2 as YSLEER. V dropped 1 base and J dropped 5; count of bases not matched to a gene: 17. The CDR3 has 19 amino acids. The CDR3 loop is CASSQGSYGGTGSWTEAFF. The CDR3 DNA is TGCGCCAGCAGCCAAGGATCATACGGGGGGACAGGGAGTTGGACTGAAGCTTTCTTT.

V is TRBV9 and J is TRBJ2-1; 10 bases are shared with TRBD2. This CDR3 region has 15 residues. Trimming removed 4 bases from V and 7 bases from J; junction bases left unmatched: 8. Germline CDR1 SGDLS, CDR2 YYNGEE. CDR3 in amino acids: CASSTGLAVRNEQFF. The CDR3 region has the DNA TGTGCCAGCAGCACCGGACTAGCGGTTAGGAATGAGCAGTTCTTC.

The CDR3 sequence: CASSGQRFTDTQYF. CDR3 in DNA: TGTGCCAGCAGCGGCCAGCGGTTCACAGATACGCAGTATTTT. The chain combines TRBV14 with TRBJ2-3, with D maybe TRBD2 (5 bases). Trimming shortened V by 5 bases and J by 2 bases, and 11 bases separated the two germline ends. The CDR3 sequence is 14 residues long. Germline V lookup: CDR1 SGHDN, CDR2 FVKESK.

The sample holds one count of this clone. This rearrangement joins TRBV4-3 to TRBJ1-2; possible D gene TRBD1, 5 bases. V lost 0 bases and J 7 bases, leaving 24 bases between the germline ends. Germline V gene data show CDR1 as LGHNA and CDR2 as YSLEER. This CDR3 comprises 18 residues. CDR3: CASSQDHSLGGAASGYTF. CDR3 nucleotides: TGCGCCAGCAGCCAAGATCATTCCCTTGGAGGGGCGGCTTCTGGCTACACCTTC.

J is TRBJ2-2 and V is TRBV6-4, with D hard to call. The V end was cut by 3 bases, the J end by 8 bases, with 7 bases between. The CDR3 covers 12 residues. CDR1 and CDR2 (germline): MRHNA, SNTAGT. CDR3 loop: CASSEIPGELFF. The CDR3, as DNA: TGTGCCAGCAGTGAAATCCCAGGGGAGCTGTTTTTT.

The chain uses TRBV5-3 and TRBJ1-2; D may be TRBD1 (6 bases). TRBV5-3 is treated as an ORF (open reading frame) with a function not yet certain. V shed 5 bases and J shed 0 bases, with 26 bases lying between them. This CDR3 has 19 residues. This chain's CDR3 is CARRTTDRHIPWANYGYTF. In nucleotides, the CDR3 is TGTGCCAGAAGAACTACAGACAGGCATATCCCTTGGGCTAACTATGGCTACACCTTC.

The CDR3 reads CATSRDVSRLISNQPQHF. The DNA for the CDR3 is TGTGCCACCAGCAGAGATGTATCCCGACTGATTAGCAATCAGCCCCAGCATTTT. J is TRBJ1-5 and V is TRBV15; D call uncertain. In germline, CDR1 is LNHNV, CDR2 YYDKDF (reference sequence). The CDR3 extends over 18 amino acids. V was cut by 0 bases and J by 0 bases, with 15 bases left in between.

The chain has TRBV27 and TRBJ1-2; TRBD1 matches at 8 bases. The germline gives CDR1 MNHEY, CDR2 SMNVEV (reference sequence). The ends lost 2 bases at V and 7 bases at J; junction bases unmatched: 6. This CDR3 is built from 14 residues. This CDR3 reads CASSLAGGVFGYTF. CDR3 nucleotides: TGTGCCAGCAGTTTAGCAGGGGGCGTATTTGGCTACACCTTC.

This clone appeared once. The J gene is TRBJ2-2, the V gene TRBV6-5; TRBD2 aligns across 11 bases. The CDR3 covers 15 residues. Losses at the gene ends were 0 bases for V and 7 bases for J; bases not matched to a gene: 1. CDR1 and CDR2 (germline): MNHEY, SVGAGI. The CDR3 here is CASSYSTSGNGELFF. CDR3 bases: TGTGCCAGCAGTTACTCGACTAGCGGGAACGGGGAGCTGTTTTTT.

Only one count was recorded for this clone. The chain is built from TRBV4-3 and TRBJ1-2; 11 nucleotides align to TRBD1. Germline V gene lookup returns CDR1 LGHNA and CDR2 YSLEER. The V segment lost 4 bases and the J segment 5 bases; nucleotides outside the gene matches: 6. CDR3 length equals 15 residues. The CDR3: CASSPDRGQGYGYTF. The CDR3 nucleotides are TGCGCCAGCAGCCCGGACAGGGGGCAGGGGTATGGCTACACCTTC.

This chain connects TRBV7-9 to TRBJ2-1; D is possibly TRBD2 (5 bases). Looked up from germline, CDR1 is SEHNR and CDR2 is FQNEAQ (reference sequence). V was clipped by 4 bases and J by 8 bases, with 24 bases between them. The CDR3 is 17 amino acids. CDR3 amino acids: CASSSSLDQRGRDEQFF. The CDR3 DNA reads TGTGCCAGCAGCTCCTCCCTCGACCAACGGGGTCGGGATGAGCAGTTCTTC.

The V call is TRBV10-3, the J call TRBJ2-3, with 10 nucleotides matching TRBD2. The CDR3 contains 18 residues. The V gene end was trimmed by 4 bases and the J gene end by 1 base; junction bases not matched to a gene: 11. Germline CDR1 is ENHRY and CDR2 is SYGVKD. CDR3 loop: CAISGGRGLARRTDTQYF. The CDR3 DNA reads TGTGCCATCAGTGGGGGAAGGGGACTAGCGAGACGCACAGATACGCAGTATTTT.

This chain joins TRBV5-8 and TRBJ2-5, with 8 bases lining up with TRBD1. This CDR3 is 16 amino acids long. Per the germline V gene, CDR1 is SGHTS and CDR2 is YDEGEE. The ends lost 1 base at V and 3 bases at J; junction bases unmatched: 8. This CDR3 reads CASSLSPGGLKETQYF. CDR3 DNA sequence: TGTGCCAGCAGCTTGAGTCCAGGGGGCCTCAAAGAGACCCAGTACTTC.

The rearrangement uses TRBV27 and TRBJ2-2; D is unresolved. Germline V lookup: CDR1 MNHEY, CDR2 SMNVEV (reference sequence). Trimming removed 3 bases at V and 2 bases at J, with 4 bases between. The length of the CDR3 is 13 residues. The CDR3 protein is CASSFPNTGELFF. The CDR3 DNA is TGTGCCAGCAGTTTCCCTAACACCGGGGAGCTGTTTTTT.